One sample yielded the 26 T cell receptor beta chains listed below, sequenced in a study of cytomegalovirus exposure and HLA in healthy donors. Researchers ran the PCR with 60 Vbeta and 13 Jbeta primers. TCRdb's table, derived via immunoSEQ multiplex PCR, lists solely in-frame clones and lacks some. The sample shows about 120,000 clones, roughly 80% of them seen only once. The specimen was PBMCs. Every receptor here comes from a man aged 30 to 39 in good health and CMV-seropositive.

The rearrangement joins TRBV5-6 to TRBJ1-1; 7 bases line up with TRBD1. This CDR3 is built from 14 residues. The V gene's germline CDR1 is SGHDT and CDR2 YYEEEE. V lost 3 bases, J lost 5 bases, and 7 bases stayed unmatched. The CDR3 reads CASSWGTVGTEAFF. Written as DNA, the CDR3 is TGTGCCAGCAGCTGGGGGACAGTTGGAACTGAAGCTTTCTTT.

The J gene is TRBJ2-6, the V gene TRBV5-1; D gene uncertain. The germline CDR1 and CDR2 sequences are SGHRS and YFSETQ. The V end was cut by 6 bases, the J end by 0 bases, with 7 bases between. The CDR3 is 14 amino acids. CDR3 amino acids: CASTFYSGANVLTF. The CDR3 DNA is TGCGCCAGCACCTTCTACTCTGGGGCCAACGTCCTGACTTTC.

V is TRBV5-4 and J is TRBJ1-1; D perhaps matches TRBD1 (5 bases). V lost 1 base and J 1 base, leaving 17 bases between the germline ends. Germline CDR1 SGHNT, CDR2 YYREEE (reference sequence). This CDR3 is 17 amino acids long. Written as DNA, the CDR3 is TGTGCCAGCAGCTTGTGGGGGGTGGCTAGCTGGAACACTGAAGCTTTCTTT. Its protein product is CASSLWGVASWNTEAFF. The variable domain in full, with the rest retrieved from reference TRBV5-4 and TRBJ1-1, is ETGVTQSPTHLIKTRGQQVTLRCSSQSGHNTVSWYQQALGQGPQFIFQYYREEENGRGNFPPRFSGLQFPNYSSELNVNALELDDSALYLCASSLWGVASWNTEAFFGQGTRLTVV.

V is TRBV6-5 and J is TRBJ1-1, with D unresolved. This CDR3 spans 13 amino acids. Per the germline V gene, CDR1 is MNHEY and CDR2 is SVGAGI. Trimming left V 0 bases short and J 3 bases short, with 5 bases between. Written as DNA, the CDR3 is TGTGCCAGCAGTTACTCGTACTACACTGAAGCTTTCTTT. This codes for CASSYSYYTEAFF.

This clone was detected once. V usage is TRBV14 and J usage is TRBJ2-5; D gene uncertain. With 4 bases removed from V and 5 bases from J, the gap between germline ends came to 8 bases. This CDR3 contains 12 residues. From germline, CDR1 is SGHDN and CDR2 FVKESK. CDR3 amino acids: CASSRAFETQYF. CDR3 DNA sequence: TGTGCCAGCAGCCGTGCGTTCGAGACCCAGTACTTC.

This sequence joins TRBV29-1 and TRBJ1-2, with 9 bases matching TRBD1. Germline lookup yields CDR1 SQVTM and CDR2 ANQGSEA. The length of the CDR3 is 14 residues. V lost 1 base to trimming and J lost 3 bases; unmatched junction nucleotides: 3. The CDR3 loop is CSVEAGDRDYGYTF. The DNA for the CDR3 is TGCAGCGTTGAAGCAGGGGACAGGGACTATGGCTACACCTTC.

This clone was seen more than once but under ten times. The chain combines TRBV28 with TRBJ2-6, with a tentative D call TRBD2 (6 bases). Germline CDR1 and CDR2: MDHEN and SYDVKM. V dropped 3 bases and J dropped 6 bases, with 12 bases sitting between them. The CDR3 totals 15 residues. Written as DNA, the CDR3 is TGTGCCAGCAGTTTGGGGACGGGGGAGGCCAACGTCCTGACTTTC. It is translated as CASSLGTGEANVLTF.

The chain uses TRBV5-1 and TRBJ2-1; TRBD2 might be the D (5 bases). Germline V gene lookup returns CDR1 SGHRS and CDR2 YFSETQ. CDR3 size: 14 residues. V shed 0 bases and J shed 5 bases, with 9 bases lying between them. The CDR3 loop is CASSLDGVDNEQFF. The CDR3 bases are TGCGCCAGCAGCTTGGACGGGGTAGACAATGAGCAGTTCTTC. The whole variable domain, remainder taken from reference TRBV5-1 and TRBJ2-1, is KAGVTQTPRYLIKTRGQQVTLSCSPISGHRSVSWYQQTPGQGLQFLFEYFSETQRNKGNFPGRFSGRQFSNSRSEMNVSTLELGDSALYLCASSLDGVDNEQFFGPGTRLTVL.

This chain uses TRBV30 with TRBJ1-1; unclear D gene. The germline gives CDR1 GTSNPN, CDR2 SVGIG (reference sequence). Trimming removed 0 bases from V and 3 bases from J, with 8 bases in between. This CDR3 region has 13 residues. CDR3 sequence reads: CAWSVRVYTEAFF. The CDR3 bases are TGTGCCTGGAGTGTGAGGGTTTACACTGAAGCTTTCTTT.

The chain couples TRBV2 to TRBJ1-4; TRBD1 matches at 10 bases. This CDR3 is 14 amino acids long. The germline CDR1 and CDR2 sequences are SNHLY and FYNNEI. Trimming took 7 bases from V and 6 from J; bases not matched to a gene: 5. The CDR3 sequence: CASNLDRGDEKLFF. In DNA form, the CDR3 reads TGTGCCAGCAACCTGGACAGGGGGGATGAAAAACTGTTTTTT.

The rearrangement links TRBV5-1 to TRBJ2-3, with 12 positions matching TRBD2. After removal of 1 base from V and 0 bases from J, the junction contained 3 bases not matched to a gene. The germline CDR1 and CDR2 sequences are SGHRS and YFSETQ. This CDR3 spans 17 amino acids. CDR3 DNA sequence: TGCGCCAGCAGCTTGTTCGGGACTAGCGGGAGCACAGATACGCAGTATTTT. Translating it yields CASSLFGTSGSTDTQYF.

The rearrangement joins TRBV5-1 to TRBJ2-1; D ambiguous. The CDR3 spans 13 residues. Looked up from germline, CDR1 is SGHRS and CDR2 is YFSETQ. Trimming took 0 bases from V and 7 from J, leaving 8 bases between them. The CDR3 reads CASSLGVGNEQFF. For the CDR3, the DNA is TGCGCCAGCAGCTTGGGTGTCGGGAATGAGCAGTTCTTC.

V and J are TRBV6-5 and TRBJ2-7; a possible D gene is TRBD2 (5 bases). V was cut by 6 bases and J by 5 bases, with 17 bases left in between. CDR1 and CDR2 from the germline V gene are MNHEY and SVGAGI. The CDR3 length is 14 residues. CDR3 nucleotide sequence: TGTGCCAGCAGCATAGAGGGTGTTGTCCACGAGCAGTACGTC. Protein: CASSIEGVVHEQYV.

The rearrangement links TRBV15 to TRBJ2-2, with D tentatively TRBD2 (6 bases). Trimming shortened V by 8 bases and J by 7 bases, and 17 bases separated the two germline ends. This CDR3 has 14 amino acids. The germline gives CDR1 LNHNV, CDR2 YYDKDF (reference sequence). The CDR3 region is CATSSEQPGGELFF. The CDR3 coding sequence is TGTGCCACCTCTAGCGAACAACCGGGCGGGGAGCTGTTTTTT.

V usage is TRBV7-9 and J usage is TRBJ2-6; 10 bases line up with TRBD1. The V and J ends lost 6 bases and 1 base, in that order; junction bases with no gene match: 6. Germline values: CDR1 SEHNR, CDR2 FQNEAQ (reference sequence). The CDR3 consists of 17 residues. The CDR3 sequence: CASRKRGQGSGANVLTF. CDR3 nucleotide sequence: TGTGCCAGCAGAAAGCGGGGACAGGGGTCTGGGGCCAACGTCCTGACTTTC.

The chain has TRBV27 and TRBJ2-2; no clear D gene. This CDR3 has 17 amino acids. CDR1 and CDR2 from the germline V gene are MNHEY and SMNVEV (reference sequence). Trimming took 0 bases from V and 2 from J, leaving 13 bases between them. CDR3 region: CASSLSFGLTNTGELFF. The CDR3 region has the DNA TGTGCCAGCAGTTTATCGTTCGGATTGACTAACACCGGGGAGCTGTTTTTT.

The CDR3 region is CASSLSGRPWEQYF. CDR3 sequence (DNA): TGTGCCAGCAGTTTATCAGGGAGGCCCTGGGAGCAGTACTTC. V usage is TRBV28 and J usage is TRBJ2-7; the D gene is possibly TRBD2 (6 bases). This CDR3 spans 14 amino acids. V was cut by 1 base and J by 7 bases, with 14 bases left in between. Looked up from germline, CDR1 is MDHEN and CDR2 is SYDVKM.

The chain joins TRBV7-9 to TRBJ1-2; unclear D gene. V lost 5 bases and J 2 bases, leaving 12 bases between the germline ends. The germline V gene encodes CDR1 SEHNR and CDR2 FQNEAQ (reference sequence). This CDR3 comprises 14 residues. CDR3: CASSPPSGNYGYTF. The DNA for the CDR3 is TGTGCCAGCAGCCCGCCCTCGGGGAACTATGGCTACACCTTC. Looking up the rest from reference TRBV7-9 and TRBJ1-2 gives the full variable domain: DTGVSQNPRHKITKRGQNVTFRCDPISEHNRLYWYRQTLGQGPEFLTYFQNEAQLEKSRLLSDRFSAERPKGSFSTLEIQRTEQGDSAMYLCASSPPSGNYGYTFGSGTRLTVV.

The V call is TRBV6-5, the J call TRBJ2-7; TRBD1 is a possible D gene (6 bases). V dropped 5 bases and J dropped 5 bases, with 16 bases sitting between them. Germline V gene lookup returns CDR1 MNHEY and CDR2 SVGAGI. The CDR3 is 14 residues long. The chain's CDR3 is CASSRTAGMDEQYF. CDR3 DNA: TGTGCCAGCAGTAGGACAGCTGGAATGGACGAGCAGTACTTC.

The genes are TRBV2 and TRBJ1-4; TRBD1 matches 7 bases. This CDR3 region has 15 residues. V was pared by 4 bases and J by 8 bases, with 10 bases of the junction left unmatched. From germline, CDR1 is SNHLY and CDR2 FYNNEI. This chain's CDR3 is CASSVMAGGGEKLFF. The CDR3 DNA reads as TGTGCCAGCAGTGTAATGGCAGGGGGAGGCGAAAAACTGTTTTTT.

This clone showed up just a few times. V is TRBV9 and J is TRBJ2-5, with D perhaps TRBD2 (5 bases). Germline V gives CDR1 SGDLS, CDR2 YYNGEE. This CDR3 has 13 amino acids. Trimming took 1 base from V and 5 from J, leaving 9 bases between them. For the CDR3, the DNA is TGTGCCAGCAGCGTAATGGGCGGGGAGACCCAGTACTTC. The encoded protein is CASSVMGGETQYF.

The V call is TRBV5-1, the J call TRBJ1-4, with 10 bases matching TRBD1. Germline V gene data show CDR1 as SGHRS and CDR2 as YFSETQ. J gave up 7 bases and V 4 bases, and 4 bases lay outside the gene matches. The CDR3 runs 14 residues. The CDR3 loop reads CASSPGQGSEKLFF. CDR3 coding DNA: TGCGCCAGCAGCCCGGGACAGGGGAGTGAAAAACTGTTTTTT.

The J gene is TRBJ2-7, the V gene TRBV28; 7 bases are shared with TRBD1. The CDR3 length is 16 residues. V was clipped by 5 bases and J by 4 bases; unmatched bases: 14. Germline CDR1 reads MDHEN; CDR2 reads SYDVKM. CDR3 sequence: CASSPVGSGGLYEQYF. For the CDR3, the DNA is TGTGCCAGCAGTCCGGTCGGTTCAGGGGGTCTATACGAGCAGTACTTC.

As for this clone: Other DNA sequences in the sample encode the same CDR3. The CDR3 reads CASSIDGQGGGEKLFF. The CDR3 nucleotides are TGTGCCAGTAGTATAGATGGACAGGGCGGAGGAGAAAAACTGTTTTTT. This rearrangement joins TRBV19 to TRBJ1-4, with TRBD1 matching 8 bases. The germline gives CDR1 LNHDA, CDR2 SQIVND (reference sequence). The CDR3 contains 16 residues. Trimming cost V 0 bases and J 8 bases; bases outside gene matches: 8. Filled out from reference TRBV19 and TRBJ1-4, the complete variable domain reads DGGITQSPKYLFRKEGQNVTLSCEQNLNHDAMYWYRQDPGQGLRLIYYSQIVNDFQKGDIAEGYSVSREKKESFPLTVTSAQKNPTAFYLCASSIDGQGGGEKLFFGSGTQLSVL.

The gene calls are TRBV5-4 and TRBJ1-5, with D hard to call. With 0 bases removed from V and 0 bases from J, the gap between germline ends came to 7 bases. CDR1 SGHNT and CDR2 YYREEE come from the germline V gene (reference sequence). CDR3 length: 15 residues. CDR3 coding DNA: TGTGCCAGCAGCTTGGAACCACATAGCAATCAGCCCCAGCATTTT. The encoded protein is CASSLEPHSNQPQHF. The full variable domain, in which reference TRBV5-4 and TRBJ1-5 provide the parts outside the CDR3, is ETGVTQSPTHLIKTRGQQVTLRCSSQSGHNTVSWYQQALGQGPQFIFQYYREEENGRGNFPPRFSGLQFPNYSSELNVNALELDDSALYLCASSLEPHSNQPQHFGDGTRLSIL.

This sequence joins TRBV30 and TRBJ2-1; 11 bases map to TRBD2. V gave up 3 bases and J gave up 2 bases; unmatched junction bases: 6. The CDR3 length is 16 residues. Germline lookup yields CDR1 GTSNPN and CDR2 SVGIG (reference sequence). The CDR3 sequence: CAWRGFSGRAYNEQFF. Here the CDR3 DNA reads TGTGCCTGGAGGGGCTTTAGCGGGAGGGCCTACAATGAGCAGTTCTTC.